Listed here is a single TCR beta chain. As yet, its antigen is unknown. This entry belongs to a study of T cell repertoires in cytomegalovirus infection. At the level of the study: CMV infection together with matching HLA type was indicated by public TCR beta signatures. Findings and limits, study-wide: The cumulative frequency of public TCR beta families distinguished individuals who carried CMV together with the relevant HLA. The ex vivo response was dominated by HLA-C-restricted CMV-specific TCR beta clonotypes.

CDR3 length: 16 amino acids. After removal of 3 bases from V and 5 bases from J, the junction contained 4 bases not matched to a gene. Germline assignment: CDR1 SGHVS and CDR2 FNYEAQ. In TCRdb, the reads were re-called with MiXCR into one record per CDR3 protein. The repertoire holds approximately 250,000 distinct CDR3 sequences, with roughly 22% as singletons. V is TRBV7-6 and J is TRBJ2-3; TRBD2 matches 14 bases. The source of this sequence is a human donor in good health (CMV status not recorded). Some clones in this sample may be carry-over from other donors' samples. Sequencing used CD8+ T cells from PBMCs. The CDR3 region has the DNA TGTGCCAGCAGCTTGTCCGGACTAGCGGGGGGAGATACGCAGTATTTT. Encoded protein: CASSLSGLAGGDTQYF.